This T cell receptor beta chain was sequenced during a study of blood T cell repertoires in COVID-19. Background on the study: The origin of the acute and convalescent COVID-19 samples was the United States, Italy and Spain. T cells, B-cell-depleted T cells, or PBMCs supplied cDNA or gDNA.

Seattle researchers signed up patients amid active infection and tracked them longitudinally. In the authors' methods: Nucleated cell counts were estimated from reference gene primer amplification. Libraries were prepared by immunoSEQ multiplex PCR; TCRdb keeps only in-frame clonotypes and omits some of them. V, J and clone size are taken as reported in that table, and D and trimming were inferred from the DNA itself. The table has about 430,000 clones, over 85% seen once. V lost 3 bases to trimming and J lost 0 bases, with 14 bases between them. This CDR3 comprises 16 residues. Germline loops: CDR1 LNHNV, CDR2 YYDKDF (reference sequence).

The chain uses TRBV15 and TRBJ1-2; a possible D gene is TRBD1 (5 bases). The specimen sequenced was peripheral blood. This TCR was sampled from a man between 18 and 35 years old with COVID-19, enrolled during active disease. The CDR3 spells CATSSLQGRANYGYTF. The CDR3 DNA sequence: TGTGCCACCAGCAGCCTCCAGGGTCGGGCTAACTATGGCTACACCTTC.